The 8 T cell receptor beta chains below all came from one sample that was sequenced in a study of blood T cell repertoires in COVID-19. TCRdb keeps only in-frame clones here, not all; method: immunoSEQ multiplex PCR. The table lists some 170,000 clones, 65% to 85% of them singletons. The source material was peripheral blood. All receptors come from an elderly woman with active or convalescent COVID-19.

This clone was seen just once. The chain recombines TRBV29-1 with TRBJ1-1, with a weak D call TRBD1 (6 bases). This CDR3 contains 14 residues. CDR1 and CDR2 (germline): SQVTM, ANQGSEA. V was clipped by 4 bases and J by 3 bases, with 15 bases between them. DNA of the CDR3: TGCAGCGTTGTCCGGCAGGGGAGGGACACTGAAGCTTTCTTT. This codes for CSVVRQGRDTEAFF.

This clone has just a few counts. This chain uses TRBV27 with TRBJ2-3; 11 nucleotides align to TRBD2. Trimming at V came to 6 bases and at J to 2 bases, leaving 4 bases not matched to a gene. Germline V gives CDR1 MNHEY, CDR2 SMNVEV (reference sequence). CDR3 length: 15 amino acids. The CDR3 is CASRLAGGNTDTQYF. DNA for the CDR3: TGTGCCAGCAGATTAGCGGGGGGGAACACAGATACGCAGTATTTT.

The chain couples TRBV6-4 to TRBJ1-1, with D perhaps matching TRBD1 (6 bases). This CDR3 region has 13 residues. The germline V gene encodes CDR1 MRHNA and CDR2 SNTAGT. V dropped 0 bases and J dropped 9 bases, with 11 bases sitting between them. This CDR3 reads CASSDSRTDKAFF. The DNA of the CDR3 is TGTGCCAGCAGTGACTCAAGGACAGATAAAGCTTTCTTT.

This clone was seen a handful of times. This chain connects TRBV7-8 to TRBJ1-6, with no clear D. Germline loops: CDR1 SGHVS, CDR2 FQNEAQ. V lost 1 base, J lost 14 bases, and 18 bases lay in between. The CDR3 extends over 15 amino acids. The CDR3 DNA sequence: TGTGCCAGCAGCTTAGATATCGGCCGACTTGTCACCCTCCACTTT. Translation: CASSLDIGRLVTLHF.

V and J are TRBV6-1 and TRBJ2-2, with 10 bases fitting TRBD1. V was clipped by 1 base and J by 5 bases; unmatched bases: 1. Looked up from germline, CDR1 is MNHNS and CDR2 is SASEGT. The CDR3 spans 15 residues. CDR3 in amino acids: CASSEGTGGTGELFF. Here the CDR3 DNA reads TGTGCCAGCAGTGAAGGGACAGGGGGAACCGGGGAGCTGTTTTTT.

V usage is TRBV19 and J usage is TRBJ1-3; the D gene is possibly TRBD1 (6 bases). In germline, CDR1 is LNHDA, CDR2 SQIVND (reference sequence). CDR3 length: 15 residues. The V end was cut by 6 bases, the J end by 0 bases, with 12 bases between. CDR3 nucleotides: TGTGCCAGTAGGGAACAGGGTACCTCTGGAAACACCATATATTTT. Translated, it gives CASREQGTSGNTIYF. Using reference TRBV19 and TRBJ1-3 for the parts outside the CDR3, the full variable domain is DGGITQSPKYLFRKEGQNVTLSCEQNLNHDAMYWYRQDPGQGLRLIYYSQIVNDFQKGDIAEGYSVSREKKESFPLTVTSAQKNPTAFYLCASREQGTSGNTIYFGEGSWLTVV.

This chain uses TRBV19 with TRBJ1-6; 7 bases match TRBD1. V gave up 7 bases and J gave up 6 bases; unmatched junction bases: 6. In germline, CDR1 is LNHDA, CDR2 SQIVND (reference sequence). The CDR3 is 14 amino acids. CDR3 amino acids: CASTRQGGNSPLHF. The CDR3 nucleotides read TGTGCCAGTACCCGACAGGGTGGTAATTCACCCCTCCACTTT.

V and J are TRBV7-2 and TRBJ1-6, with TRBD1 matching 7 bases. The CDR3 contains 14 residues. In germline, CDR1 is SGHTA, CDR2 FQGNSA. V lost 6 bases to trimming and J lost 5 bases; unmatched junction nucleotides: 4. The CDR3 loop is CASRPGQNNSPLHF. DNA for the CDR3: TGTGCCAGCAGACCGGGACAGAATAATTCACCCCTCCACTTT.